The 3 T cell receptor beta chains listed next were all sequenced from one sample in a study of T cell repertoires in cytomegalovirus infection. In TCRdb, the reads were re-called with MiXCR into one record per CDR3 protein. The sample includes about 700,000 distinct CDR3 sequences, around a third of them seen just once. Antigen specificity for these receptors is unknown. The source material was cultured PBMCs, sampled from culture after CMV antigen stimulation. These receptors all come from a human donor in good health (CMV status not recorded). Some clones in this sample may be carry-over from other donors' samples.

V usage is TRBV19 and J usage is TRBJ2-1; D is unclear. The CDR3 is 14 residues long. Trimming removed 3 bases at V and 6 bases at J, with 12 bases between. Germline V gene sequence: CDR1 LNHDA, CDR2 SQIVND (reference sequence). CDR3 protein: CASSIPWVPNEQFF. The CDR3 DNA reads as TGTGCCAGTAGTATTCCTTGGGTCCCCAATGAGCAGTTCTTC.

CDR3: CASSAAMGETQYF. The CDR3 DNA follows: TGTGCCAGCAGCGCAGCTATGGGGGAGACCCAGTACTTC. The J gene is TRBJ2-5, the V gene TRBV7-9; D is unresolved. The CDR3 extends over 13 amino acids. V was clipped by 5 bases and J by 5 bases, with 12 bases between them. Germline values: CDR1 SEHNR, CDR2 FQNEAQ (reference sequence).

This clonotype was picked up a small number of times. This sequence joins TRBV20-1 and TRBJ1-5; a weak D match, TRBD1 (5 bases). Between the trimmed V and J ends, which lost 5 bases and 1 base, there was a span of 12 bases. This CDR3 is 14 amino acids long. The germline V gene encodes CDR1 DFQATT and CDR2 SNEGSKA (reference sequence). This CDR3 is CSARPGGSNQPQHF. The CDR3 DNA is TGCAGTGCTCGCCCCGGGGGGAGCAATCAGCCCCAGCATTTT.